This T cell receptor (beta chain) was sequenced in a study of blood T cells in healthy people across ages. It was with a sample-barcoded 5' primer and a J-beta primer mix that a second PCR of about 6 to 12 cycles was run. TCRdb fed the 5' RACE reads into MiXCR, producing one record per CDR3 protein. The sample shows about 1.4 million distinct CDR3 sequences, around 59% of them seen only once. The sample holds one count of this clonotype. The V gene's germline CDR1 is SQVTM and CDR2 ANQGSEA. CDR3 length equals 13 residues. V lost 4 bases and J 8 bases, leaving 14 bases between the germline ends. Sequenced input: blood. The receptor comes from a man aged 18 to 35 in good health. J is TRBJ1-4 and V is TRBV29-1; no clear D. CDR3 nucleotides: TGCAGCGTTGGTGATTCGGCAGGCGAAAAACTGTTTTTT. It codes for CSVGDSAGEKLFF. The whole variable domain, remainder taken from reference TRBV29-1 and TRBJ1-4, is SAVISQKPSRDICQRGTSLTIQCQVDSQVTMMFWYRQQPGQSLTLIATANQGSEATYESGFVIDKFPISRPNLTFSTLTVSNMSPEDSSIYLCSVGDSAGEKLFFGSGTQLSVL.